This T cell receptor (beta chain) was captured in a study of blood T cell repertoires in COVID-19. In the study overall: The samples span acute and convalescent COVID-19 from the United States, Italy and Spain. The analysed material was cDNA or gDNA that came from T cells, B-cell-depleted T cells, or PBMCs.

The CDR3 runs 13 residues. Trimming pared 4 bases from V and 4 bases from J, leaving 10 bases between. Germline V gene data show CDR1 as LGHDT and CDR2 as YNNKEL (reference sequence). Self-reported history from a screening survey and questionnaire set each donor's cohort. As originally analysed: Estimation of nucleated cell counts relied on the amplification of reference gene primers. The protocol was immunoSEQ multiplex PCR, while the TCRdb copy is restricted to in-frame clones and leaves out a portion. V and J calls and clone size are those listed in that table; D and trimming were worked out from the DNA. This table has around 300,000 clones, 90% appearing once.

The clonotype originates from a woman aged 18-30 years with acute COVID-19. Specimen: PBMCs or T cells enriched from blood (not recorded which). The V call is TRBV3-1 (or the pseudogene TRBV3-2), the J call TRBJ1-1; D gene unclear. The CDR3 nucleotides are TGTGCCAGCAGCCCCGTTGCGATCACTGAAGCTTTCTTT. It encodes CASSPVAITEAFF.